This T cell receptor (beta chain) was profiled in a study of blood T cells in healthy people across ages. The CDR3 runs 15 residues. Per the germline V gene, CDR1 is SGDLS and CDR2 is YYNGEE. V lost 3 bases and J 1 base, leaving 12 bases between the germline ends. Using a J-beta primer mix together with a sample-barcoded 5' primer, a second PCR was run for about 6 to 11 cycles. TCRdb passed the 5' RACE reads through MiXCR, listing each CDR3 protein once. In the table there are roughly 1 million distinct CDR3 sequences, under 30% of which are singletons. Healthy individuals of Caucasian origin from Russia, aged about 6 to 95, served as donors. Total RNA amounts of at least 5.5 micrograms were extracted per sample. Findings and caveats of the study: Considered underestimates were the diversity estimates obtained from one million T cells.

A word on this clonotype: What it recognizes is unknown.

The sample was also reused in another study, on T cells of mothers and their children. Per that paper: When mothers and children were related, their normalized repertoire overlap, which was always slightly higher, did not differ significantly from that of unrelated pairs.

The chain joins TRBV9 to TRBJ2-3; no clear D gene. This TCR was sampled from a girl between 2 and 10 years old in good health. The sequenced sample consisted of blood. CDR3 DNA sequence: TGTGCCAGCAGCGCCCCCACCATCGGCACAGATACGCAGTATTTT. It specifies CASSAPTIGTDTQYF. The full variable domain, completed using reference TRBV9 and TRBJ2-3, is DSGVTQTPKHLITATGQRVTLRCSPRSGDLSVYWYQQSLDQGLQFLIQYYNGEERAKGNILERFSAQQFPDLHSELNLSSLELGDSALYFCASSAPTIGTDTQYFGPGTRLTVL.